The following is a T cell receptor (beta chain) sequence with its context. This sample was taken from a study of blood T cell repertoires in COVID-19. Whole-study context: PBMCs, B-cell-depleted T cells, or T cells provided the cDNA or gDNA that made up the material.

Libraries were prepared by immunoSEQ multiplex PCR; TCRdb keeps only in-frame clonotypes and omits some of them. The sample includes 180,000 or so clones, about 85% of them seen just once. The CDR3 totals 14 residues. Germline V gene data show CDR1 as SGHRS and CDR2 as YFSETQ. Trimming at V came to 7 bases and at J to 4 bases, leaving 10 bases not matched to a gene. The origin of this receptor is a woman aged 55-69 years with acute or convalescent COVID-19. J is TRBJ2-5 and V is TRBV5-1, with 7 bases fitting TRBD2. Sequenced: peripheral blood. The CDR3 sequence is CASAAQGGVETQYF. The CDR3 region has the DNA TGCGCCAGCGCCGCCCAGGGAGGGGTAGAGACCCAGTACTTC.